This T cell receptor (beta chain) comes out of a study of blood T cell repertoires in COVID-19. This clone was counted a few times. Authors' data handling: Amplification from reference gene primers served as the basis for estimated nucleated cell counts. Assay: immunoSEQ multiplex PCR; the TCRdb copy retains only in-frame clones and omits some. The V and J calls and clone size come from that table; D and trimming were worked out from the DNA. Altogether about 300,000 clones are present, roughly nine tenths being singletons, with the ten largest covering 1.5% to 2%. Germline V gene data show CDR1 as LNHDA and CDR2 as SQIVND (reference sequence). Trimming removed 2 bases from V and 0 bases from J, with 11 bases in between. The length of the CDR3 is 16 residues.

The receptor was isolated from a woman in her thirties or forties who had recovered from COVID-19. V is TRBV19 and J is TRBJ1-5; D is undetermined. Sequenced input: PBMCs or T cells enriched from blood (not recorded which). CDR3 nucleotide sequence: TGTGCCAGTAGTATACGTCCTCCGGGTAGCAATCAGCCCCAGCATTTT. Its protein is CASSIRPPGSNQPQHF.